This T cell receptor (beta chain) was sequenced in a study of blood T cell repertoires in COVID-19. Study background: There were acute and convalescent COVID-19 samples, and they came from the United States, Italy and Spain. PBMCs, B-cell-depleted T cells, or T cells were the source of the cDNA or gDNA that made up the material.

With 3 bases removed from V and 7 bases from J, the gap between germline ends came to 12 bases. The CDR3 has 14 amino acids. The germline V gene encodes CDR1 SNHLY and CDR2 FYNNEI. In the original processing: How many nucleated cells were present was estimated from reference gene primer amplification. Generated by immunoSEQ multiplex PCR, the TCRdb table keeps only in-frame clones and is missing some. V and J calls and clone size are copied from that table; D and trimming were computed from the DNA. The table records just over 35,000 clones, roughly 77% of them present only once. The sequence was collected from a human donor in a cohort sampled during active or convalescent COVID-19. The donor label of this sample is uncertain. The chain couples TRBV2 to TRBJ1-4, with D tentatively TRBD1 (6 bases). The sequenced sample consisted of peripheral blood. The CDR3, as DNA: TGTGCCAGCAGTGAGTCAGGGGCCATTGAAAAACTGTTTTTT. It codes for CASSESGAIEKLFF.